This TCR beta chain comes out of a study of memory CD4+ T cells and cytomegalovirus serostatus. Points on this clone: The antigen is undetermined.

V lost 0 bases and J lost 8, with 14 bases in between. Germline V gives CDR1 SGHRS, CDR2 YFSETQ. The CDR3 extends over 14 amino acids. Single viable CD3+CD4+CD8-CD45RO+ cells were sorted as the memory CD4+ T cells. The table came from immunoSEQ multiplex PCR; TCRdb's copy has only in-frame clones and leaves some out. The top ten clones hold 0.7% to 0.9% of a sample with 64,000 or so clones, 75% to 80% of them seen once. General study points: The CMV-associated TCR signature appears largely within the CD4+ memory repertoire.

This sequence originates from an adult in good health and CMV-seronegative. Sequences were obtained from memory CD4+ T cells from blood. The V gene is TRBV5-1, the J gene TRBJ1-2; D might be TRBD1 (5 bases). The DNA of the CDR3 is TGCGCCAGCAGCTTGGTCCAGGGCCATGAGGGCTACACCTTC. The encoded protein is CASSLVQGHEGYTF.